This record concerns one T cell receptor (beta chain) sequence. Its cognate antigen is unknown. The PCR ran on 60 Vbeta and 13 Jbeta primers. Here immunoSEQ multiplex PCR was the method, and the copy in TCRdb shows in-frame clones only, minus some. Listed are around 120,000 clones; 3% to 4.5% falls within the top ten. V was clipped by 5 bases and J by 1 base, with 6 bases between them. Per the germline V gene, CDR1 is WNHNN and CDR2 is SYGVQD (reference sequence). This CDR3 contains 13 residues. The sample originates from a study of cytomegalovirus exposure and HLA in healthy donors. General observations from the study: Rarity characterized most TCR sequences, yet some public TCRs appeared in many donors.

The chain is built from TRBV10-1 and TRBJ1-5; weak D call: TRBD1 (6 bases). Sequenced input: PBMCs. The source is a man between 18 and 35 years old in good health and CMV-seronegative. The CDR3 sequence: CASSQGSNQPQHF. In nucleotides, the CDR3 is TGCGCCAGCAGTCAGGGGAGCAATCAGCCCCAGCATTTT.